This T cell receptor (beta chain) was sequenced during a study of blood T cells in healthy people across ages. CDR3 length: 13 amino acids. Germline values: CDR1 MDHEN, CDR2 SYDVKM. Trimming took off 8 bases at V and 4 bases at J, with 11 bases between the two ends. Donor samples were obtained from healthy Caucasian individuals from Russia, aged about 6 to 95. Every donor provided roughly 10 milliliters of peripheral blood. A second PCR, run for about 7 to 11 cycles, used a sample-barcoded 5' primer plus a J-beta primer mix. From the 5' RACE reads, TCRdb called clonotypes with MiXCR, one entry per CDR3 protein. The sample consists of 1.5 million or so distinct CDR3 sequences, 40% to 45% of them appearing once.

V usage is TRBV28 and J usage is TRBJ1-4, with TRBD1 as a possible D gene (5 bases). Material: blood. This receptor was taken from a woman between 18 and 30 years old in good health. For the CDR3, the DNA is TGTGCCAGCGGGGCCCTTATTAATGAAAAACTGTTTTTT. Encoded protein: CASGALINEKLFF.